This TCR beta chain was observed in a study of cytomegalovirus exposure and HLA in healthy donors (dated by TCRdb to 2016 to 2017). Study-level background: The roughly 650 repertoires of the first cohort and the roughly 120 validation repertoires were produced on the same platform, according to a later analysis. In addition to the first cohort of 650 to 800 subjects, a separate validation cohort of 120 different subjects was used. To predict cytomegalovirus infection status, the study brought together high-throughput TCR immunosequencing, statistical association of individual TCRs with disease status, and machine learning. The aim of the study was to test whether cataloging public T cell receptors could identify signatures of past pathogen exposure. On the study overall, not on this receptor specifically: In both the original and validation cohorts, the classifier was reported to diagnose cytomegalovirus status with high specificity and sensitivity. The study listed approximately 160 TCR beta chains as associated with cytomegalovirus. In vitro tests confirmed that a few of the cytomegalovirus-associated TCR beta chains recognize cytomegalovirus antigens. Most TCR sequences were seen in very few donors, while some public TCRs were found in many individuals. It was suggested by the authors that the approach could potentially be generalized to other disease states and immunological phenotypes. The validation cohort had no HLA typing available for a later analysis, so co-occurrence within that cohort was assessed over all 120 or so repertoires. Subsequent analysis determined that TCRs grouped into clusters in the first cohort also showed a tendency toward co-occurrence across the 120 or so validation repertoires, and 94% of cluster scores exceeded 0.

As concerns this clone: No cognate antigen has been identified for it. Base qualities are not recorded, but no much larger clone differs from it by a single base.

Library generation was performed with the immunoSEQ multiplex PCR assay. In the source study's methods: To diagnose cytomegalovirus status from the catalog of TCR beta chain sequences, a statistical classification framework was built. TCRdb limited this immuneACCESS table to in-frame rearrangements with V and J called. A share of clones is missing; checked studies link under half to unresolved V genes, and the rest is unexplained. That table supplies the V and J calls and clone size; D and trimming were determined from the DNA. This sample has some 90,000 clones in its table, and 96% of those were observed once. The top ten hold over 0.7% of the sample. Donors formed part of the validation cohort, which comprised 120 subjects and was distinct from the first cohort of 690 or so subjects. The receptor was isolated from a man aged 18 to 30 in good health and CMV-seronegative. Specimen: PBMCs.

The DNA sequence is as follows: TGTGCCAGCAGCGCGGGACAGTCGAACACTGAAGCTTTCTTT. Translated, it gives CASSAGQSNTEAFF. Here the chain combines TRBV9 and TRBJ1-1; 7 of the junction bases match TRBD1. Sequences SGDLS (CDR1) and YYNGEE (CDR2) are obtained from the germline V gene. Ends trimmed: V by 3 bases, J by 1 base; bases unmatched to a gene: 3. There are 14 amino acids in the CDR3, from cysteine to phenylalanine inclusive. The DNA shown is the 42-base CDR3, in frame from base 1.